These 28 T cell receptor beta chains came from one sample sequenced in a study of cytomegalovirus exposure and HLA in healthy donors. It was with 60 Vbeta and 13 Jbeta primers that the PCR ran. Sequenced by immunoSEQ multiplex PCR; TCRdb stores in-frame clones only, minus some. The sample holds over 70,000 clones, 70% to 90% seen once. The sequenced material came from PBMCs. All receptors come from a man aged 18 to 35 in good health and CMV-seronegative.

This clone appeared once. The gene calls are TRBV15 and TRBJ1-1; no firm D call. Germline values: CDR1 LNHNV, CDR2 YYDKDF (reference sequence). V was trimmed by 5 bases and J by 1 base, leaving 11 bases between them. The CDR3 covers 14 residues. CDR3 sequence (DNA): TGTGCCACCAGCGCAATCATAGAGAACACTGAAGCTTTCTTT. As protein: CATSAIIENTEAFF. The whole variable domain, filled in from reference TRBV15 and TRBJ1-1, reads DAMVIQNPRYQVTQFGKPVTLSCSQTLNHNVMYWYQQKSSQAPKLLFHYYDKDFNNEADTPDNFQSRRPNTSFCFLDIRSPGLGDTAMYLCATSAIIENTEAFFGQGTRLTVV.

The rearrangement joins TRBV5-4 to TRBJ1-6, with 7 bases identical to TRBD1. CDR1 and CDR2 (germline): SGHNT, YYREEE (reference sequence). V was pared by 4 bases and J by 6 bases, with 4 bases of the junction left unmatched. The CDR3 loop spans 14 amino acids. CDR3 in amino acids: CASSDRDSNSPLHF. CDR3 in DNA: TGTGCCAGCAGCGACCGGGACAGTAATTCACCCCTCCACTTT.

The J gene is TRBJ1-2, the V gene TRBV6-5; 7 bases agree with TRBD1. The germline CDR1 and CDR2 sequences are MNHEY and SVGAGI. Trimming removed 5 bases from V and 4 bases from J; junction bases left unmatched: 4. The CDR3 has 13 amino acids. CDR3 sequence: CASSAQGGYGYTF. The CDR3, as DNA: TGTGCCAGCAGTGCGCAGGGGGGCTATGGCTACACCTTC.

The V call is TRBV19, the J call TRBJ2-3; D possibly corresponds to TRBD1 (5 bases). The CDR3 is 14 residues long. Germline CDR1 reads LNHDA; CDR2 reads SQIVND (reference sequence). V shed 5 bases and J shed 1 base, with 10 bases lying between them. CDR3 sequence reads: CASSSRQRTDTQYF. The CDR3 nucleotides are TGTGCCAGTAGTTCCCGACAGCGCACAGATACGCAGTATTTT.

CDR3 sequence (DNA): TGTGCCAGCAGTTACGGGCAGGGGGAACGAGCTTTCTTT. Its translation is CASSYGQGERAFF. The chain employs TRBV6-5 and TRBJ1-1, with 7 bases matching TRBD1. Germline loops: CDR1 MNHEY, CDR2 SVGAGI. The junction had 7 bases not matched to a gene; V was cut back by 2 bases and J by 10 bases. The CDR3 is made up of 13 amino acids.

This clone was found many times. The CDR3 region has the DNA TGCGCCAGCAGCCAAGACAAGGGGGCATGGAACACTGAAGCTTTCTTT. Its protein product is CASSQDKGAWNTEAFF. This chain connects TRBV4-1 to TRBJ1-1; the match to TRBD1 covers 7 bases. CDR1 is MGHRA and CDR2 is YSYEKL in the germline V gene. The V gene end was trimmed by 0 bases and the J gene end by 1 base; junction bases not matched to a gene: 5. This CDR3 region has 16 residues.

The V call is TRBV5-1, the J call TRBJ2-7, with 7 bases lining up with TRBD1. CDR1 and CDR2 from the germline V gene are SGHRS and YFSETQ. This CDR3 is built from 14 residues. After removal of 5 bases from V and 0 bases from J, the junction contained 5 bases not matched to a gene. CDR3 sequence reads: CASRINRGSYEQYF. DNA of the CDR3: TGCGCCAGCAGGATAAACAGGGGCTCCTACGAGCAGTACTTC.

This chain uses TRBV4-1 with TRBJ1-1; weak D call: TRBD1 (6 bases). Germline V gene sequence: CDR1 MGHRA, CDR2 YSYEKL. The V gene lost 1 base and the J gene lost 4 bases, with 16 bases spanning the gap. The CDR3 sequence is 16 residues long. The CDR3 spells CASSQVGQGTSTEAFF. DNA for the CDR3: TGCGCCAGCAGCCAAGTTGGGCAGGGGACAAGCACTGAAGCTTTCTTT.

The V call is TRBV5-1, the J call TRBJ2-7, with TRBD1 matching over 10 bases. V was pared by 3 bases and J by 4 bases, with 7 bases of the junction left unmatched. The CDR3 has 15 residues. CDR1 and CDR2 from the germline V gene are SGHRS and YFSETQ. The CDR3 loop reads CASSWGQGHIYEQYF. The CDR3 bases are TGCGCCAGCAGCTGGGGACAGGGGCATATTTACGAGCAGTACTTC.

V usage is TRBV5-6 and J usage is TRBJ1-2; D not resolved. With 4 bases removed from V and 0 bases from J, the gap between germline ends came to 13 bases. The length of the CDR3 is 15 residues. Germline V gene lookup returns CDR1 SGHDT and CDR2 YYEEEE. Here the CDR3 DNA reads TGTGCCAGCAGCCTGTCGCGCGGAGCTAACTATGGCTACACCTTC. Its protein is CASSLSRGANYGYTF.

The chain is built from TRBV2 and TRBJ2-2; TRBD2 matches 8 bases. The CDR3 is 14 residues long. Germline V gene sequence: CDR1 SNHLY, CDR2 FYNNEI. The junction had 6 bases not matched to a gene; V was cut back by 7 bases and J by 5 bases. The CDR3 DNA reads as TGTGCCAGCATGGGGGCTAGCGGGACCGGGGAGCTGTTTTTT. This codes for CASMGASGTGELFF.

This clone has more than one count but fewer than ten. The gene calls are TRBV5-1 and TRBJ2-7; TRBD2 agrees at 13 bases. The J segment lost 6 bases and the V segment lost 4 bases, leaving 7 bases of the junction unmatched. Germline CDR1 reads SGHRS; CDR2 reads YFSETQ. The CDR3 is made up of 15 amino acids. The CDR3 is CASSEGTSGAGEQYF. The CDR3 region has the DNA TGCGCCAGCAGCGAGGGGACTAGCGGGGCAGGCGAGCAGTACTTC.

The chain combines TRBV2 with TRBJ1-6, with TRBD1 identical over 10 bases. The length of the CDR3 is 16 residues. Trimming cost V 6 bases and J 4 bases; bases outside gene matches: 6. Germline CDR1 and CDR2: SNHLY and FYNNEI. The CDR3 DNA reads TGTGCCAGCAGCGTACGACAGGGGGCATATAATTCACCCCTCCACTTT. Encoded protein: CASSVRQGAYNSPLHF. Full variable domain (outside the CDR3, taken from reference TRBV2 and TRBJ1-6): EPEVTQTPSHQVTQMGQEVILRCVPISNHLYFYWYRQILGQKVEFLVSFYNNEISEKSEIFDDQFSVERPDGSNFTLKIRSTKLEDSAMYFCASSVRQGAYNSPLHFGNGTRLTVT.

V usage is TRBV27 and J usage is TRBJ2-5; weak D call: TRBD1 (6 bases). The J call is doubtful: the DNA matches TRBJ2-7 better. Germline V gene sequence: CDR1 MNHEY, CDR2 SMNVEV (reference sequence). CDR3 length: 17 residues. The CDR3 DNA reads as TGTGCCAGCAGTTTAGGAGTTGGGCAGGGGTTTTCCTACGAGCAGTACTTC. Translating gives CASSLGVGQGFSYEQYF.

The rearrangement joins TRBV7-9 to TRBJ2-5; 14 bases agree with TRBD2. The better agreement between TRBJ2-7 and the DNA end casts doubt on the J call. Germline lookup yields CDR1 SEHNR and CDR2 FQNEAQ (reference sequence). The CDR3 is made up of 17 amino acids. The CDR3 loop reads CASSPSGTSGGSYEQYF. The CDR3 DNA reads as TGTGCCAGCAGTCCGAGTGGGACTAGCGGGGGATCCTACGAGCAGTACTTC.

V usage is TRBV27 and J usage is TRBJ2-1, with TRBD2 identical over 15 bases. The CDR3 is made up of 18 amino acids. Unmatched junction bases numbered 4, after V lost 4 bases and J lost 0 bases. Germline lookup yields CDR1 MNHEY and CDR2 SMNVEV (reference sequence). CDR3 sequence reads: CASSWGLAGGSSYNEQFF. CDR3 DNA: TGTGCCAGCAGTTGGGGACTAGCGGGGGGAAGCTCCTACAATGAGCAGTTCTTC.

V is TRBV2 and J is TRBJ2-2; D perhaps matches TRBD1 (6 bases). The germline V gene has CDR1 SNHLY and CDR2 FYNNEI. Trimming stripped 6 bases from V and 4 bases from J, with 6 bases between. CDR3 length: 12 residues. CDR3 coding DNA: TGTGCCAGCAGGGGGGCCACCGGGGAGCTGTTTTTT. Its protein is CASRGATGELFF.

This clone has just one count. V gene TRBV27 combines with J gene TRBJ1-1; D unclear. Germline V gene data show CDR1 as MNHEY and CDR2 as SMNVEV (reference sequence). Trimming took off 2 bases at V and 1 base at J, with 23 bases between the two ends. The CDR3 loop spans 19 amino acids. The DNA of the CDR3 is TGTGCCAGCAGTTTAAGCCCATATTTGAGGTCGAATCGGAACACTGAAGCTTTCTTT. This translates into CASSLSPYLRSNRNTEAFF.

V is TRBV19 and J is TRBJ2-3, with TRBD2 identical over 10 bases. Germline V gene data show CDR1 as LNHDA and CDR2 as SQIVND (reference sequence). The CDR3 spans 19 residues. The trim removed 9 bases at V and 1 base at J, leaving 19 bases unmatched. Here the CDR3 reads CASLQNPVGLAIGTDTQYF. The CDR3 DNA reads TGTGCCAGCTTACAAAACCCCGTGGGACTAGCGATTGGCACAGATACGCAGTATTTT.

The V and J genes are TRBV5-1 and TRBJ2-7; 11 bases align to TRBD1. V lost 3 bases, J lost 3 bases, and 2 bases stayed unmatched. CDR3 length equals 14 residues. Germline V gives CDR1 SGHRS, CDR2 YFSETQ. CDR3 bases: TGCGCCAGCAGCTACGGGACAGGGGGCTACGAGCAGTACTTC. This encodes CASSYGTGGYEQYF.

The chain uses TRBV21-1 and TRBJ1-1; the table's D call of TRBD1 was not tested on the DNA. TRBV21-1 is recorded as a pseudogene. The length of the CDR3 is 13 residues. Here the CDR3 reads CASRTGGWTEAFF. In nucleotides, the CDR3 is TGTGCCAGCAGGACAGGGGGCTGGACTGAAGCTTTCTTT.

The chain uses TRBV6-4 and TRBJ2-1; no definite D call. The CDR3 is made up of 13 amino acids. Trimming took 4 bases from V and 4 from J, leaving 8 bases between them. Germline CDR1 MRHNA, CDR2 SNTAGT. The CDR3 loop is CASSGPGYNEQFF. Written as DNA, the CDR3 is TGTGCCAGCAGTGGTCCAGGTTACAATGAGCAGTTCTTC.

This chain joins TRBV5-1 and TRBJ1-1, with D unclear. Between the trimmed V and J ends, which lost 0 bases and 2 bases, there was a span of 14 bases. The CDR3 contains 16 residues. The germline V gene has CDR1 SGHRS and CDR2 YFSETQ. This CDR3 reads CASSLGGSGPNTEAFF. The CDR3 region has the DNA TGCGCCAGCAGCTTGGGGGGAAGCGGCCCAAACACTGAAGCTTTCTTT.

The rearrangement joins TRBV5-8 to TRBJ1-2; no clear D gene. Germline V gene sequence: CDR1 SGHTS, CDR2 YDEGEE. CDR3 length: 16 amino acids. The V end was cut by 2 bases, the J end by 0 bases, with 14 bases between. In DNA form, the CDR3 reads TGTGCCAGCAGCTTCCCGGGAGACCTAGCTAACTATGGCTACACCTTC. This sequence encodes CASSFPGDLANYGYTF.

This chain connects TRBV19 to TRBJ2-5; D may be TRBD1 (6 bases). The DNA end favors TRBJ2-7, so the J call may be wrong. Germline CDR1 is LNHDA and CDR2 is SQIVND (reference sequence). The CDR3 has 16 amino acids. CDR3 loop: CASSIYGSGALDEQYF. The CDR3 nucleotides read TGTGCCAGTAGTATATATGGGTCAGGGGCGCTGGACGAGCAGTACTTC.

In DNA form, the CDR3 reads TGTGCCAGCAGCCACCGGCGGGGGGAATCCACCGGGGAGCTGTTTTTT. Translation: CASSHRRGESTGELFF. The genes are TRBV6-6 and TRBJ2-2, with TRBD2 matching over 8 bases. This CDR3 is 16 amino acids long. The ends lost 6 bases at V and 4 bases at J; junction bases unmatched: 10. Germline loops: CDR1 MNHNY, CDR2 SVGAGI (reference sequence).

V is TRBV18 and J is TRBJ1-1, with 8 positions matching TRBD1. Germline CDR1 and CDR2: KGHSH and LQKENI. V was pared by 4 bases and J by 5 bases, with 12 bases of the junction left unmatched. CDR3 length equals 16 residues. The CDR3 nucleotides read TGTGCCAGCTCACTTAATTTGGACAGGGAAAAGACTGAAGCTTTCTTT. This codes for CASSLNLDREKTEAFF. Filled out from reference TRBV18 and TRBJ1-1, the complete variable domain reads NAGVMQNPRHLVRRRGQEARLRCSPMKGHSHVYWYRQLPEEGLKFMVYLQKENIIDESGMPKERFSAEFPKEGPSILRIQQVVRGDSAAYFCASSLNLDREKTEAFFGQGTRLTVV.

The rearrangement links TRBV5-6 to TRBJ1-2, with 12 positions matching TRBD1. The CDR3 is 16 residues long. Losses at the gene ends were 0 bases for V and 3 bases for J; bases not matched to a gene: 3. In germline, CDR1 is SGHDT, CDR2 YYEEEE. The CDR3 here is CASSLEGTGGDYGYTF. The CDR3 DNA follows: TGTGCCAGCAGCTTGGAAGGGACAGGGGGCGACTATGGCTACACCTTC.